The next 17 T cell receptor beta chains were all read from a single sample in a study of shared clonotypes between healthy human individuals. Assay: immunoSEQ multiplex PCR; the TCRdb copy retains only in-frame clones and omits some. The table shows about 2 million clones, with around 96% occurring only once. Only CD45RO-negative cells positively selected for CCR7 counted as naive CD8 cells, so terminally differentiated effector memory CD45RA+ cells were excluded. Sequenced input: naive CD8+ T cells sorted from blood. These receptor sequences come from a young man in good health.

The chain recombines TRBV7-3 with TRBJ2-7, with D perhaps TRBD1 (6 bases). V lost 8 bases and J lost 4, with 18 bases in between. CDR3 size: 14 residues. CDR1 is SGHTA, CDR2 FQGTGA, per germline. The chain's CDR3 is CASLKAGAVYEQYF. CDR3 in DNA: TGTGCCAGCCTTAAGGCAGGGGCGGTGTACGAGCAGTACTTC.

V gene TRBV27 combines with J gene TRBJ2-5; D is uncertain. The germline CDR1 and CDR2 sequences are MNHEY and SMNVEV (reference sequence). Trimming took off 5 bases at V and 2 bases at J, with 12 bases between the two ends. The CDR3 loop spans 14 amino acids. Here the CDR3 DNA reads TGTGCCAGCAGTCAATGGACGGAGCAAGAGACCCAGTACTTC. Translating it yields CASSQWTEQETQYF.

As concerns this clone: Other DNA sequences in this specimen translate into the identical CDR3. V usage is TRBV4-3 and J usage is TRBJ2-3, with TRBD2 matching 7 bases. Germline V CDR1 and CDR2: LGHNA, YSLEER. There are 14 residues in the CDR3. Losses at the gene ends were 1 base for V and 4 bases for J; bases not matched to a gene: 2. The chain's CDR3 is CASSQGGSADTQYF. As DNA, the CDR3 is TGCGCCAGCAGCCAAGGCGGGAGCGCAGATACGCAGTATTTT.

This clone was seen only a few times. This rearrangement joins TRBV6-6 to TRBJ1-2; 8 bases are shared with TRBD1. The CDR3 is 14 residues long. CDR1 and CDR2 (germline): MNHNY, SVGAGI (reference sequence). V dropped 7 bases and J dropped 4; count of bases not matched to a gene: 8. CDR3 sequence reads: CASTNPDRAYGYTF. CDR3 DNA sequence: TGTGCCAGCACCAACCCGGACAGGGCCTATGGCTACACCTTC.

The chain links TRBV30 to TRBJ1-2; no clear D. CDR1 is GTSNPN and CDR2 is SVGIG in the germline V gene (reference sequence). This CDR3 is 11 amino acids long. The V and J ends lost 2 bases and 6 bases respectively, with 7 bases between them. DNA for the CDR3: TGTGCCTGGAGTATCGGGGATGGCTACACCTTC. It codes for CAWSIGDGYTF.

Worth noting for this clone: Other DNA sequences in the same sample also yield this CDR3. The genes are TRBV27 and TRBJ2-7; D remains ambiguous. The V end was cut by 4 bases, the J end by 2 bases, with 0 bases between. The CDR3 has 10 residues. CDR1 is MNHEY and CDR2 is SMNVEV in the germline V gene (reference sequence). The CDR3 protein is CASSSYEQYF. The CDR3, as DNA: TGTGCCAGCAGTTCCTACGAGCAGTACTTC.

This chain connects TRBV9 to TRBJ2-3; 14 positions agree with TRBD2. Germline V CDR1 and CDR2: SGDLS, YYNGEE. V was pared by 3 bases and J by 2 bases, with 8 bases of the junction left unmatched. CDR3 length: 18 residues. The CDR3 reads CASSETSGGALITDTQYF. The CDR3 DNA is TGTGCCAGCAGCGAGACTAGCGGGGGGGCATTAATCACAGATACGCAGTATTTT.

Turning to this clone: Different DNA sequences within this sample yield the same CDR3. The J gene is TRBJ2-2, the V gene TRBV19; either TRBD1 or TRBD2 may fit D (5 bases each). The V gene lost 1 base and the J gene lost 2 bases, with 8 bases spanning the gap. This CDR3 is built from 15 residues. Looked up from germline, CDR1 is LNHDA and CDR2 is SQIVND (reference sequence). This CDR3 is CASSIVGGNTGELFF. The CDR3 nucleotides are TGTGCCAGTAGTATAGTTGGGGGAAACACCGGGGAGCTGTTTTTT.

The chain recombines TRBV10-3 with TRBJ1-5; the match to TRBD1 covers 7 bases. Germline assignment: CDR1 ENHRY and CDR2 SYGVKD. This CDR3 has 14 residues. The V and J ends lost 10 bases and 3 bases, in that order; junction bases with no gene match: 9. The DNA of the CDR3 is TGTGCCACGGCCACAGGGGCCCTCAATCAGCCCCAGCATTTT. Amino acid sequence: CATATGALNQPQHF.

The chain combines TRBV27 with TRBJ2-7; the D call may be TRBD1 or TRBD2 (5 bases each). Trimming shortened V by 1 base and J by 0 bases, and 10 bases separated the two germline ends. Germline CDR1 MNHEY, CDR2 SMNVEV (reference sequence). This CDR3 is built from 15 residues. CDR3 residues: CASSLWGGGSYEQYF. The CDR3 DNA is TGTGCCAGCAGTTTATGGGGCGGAGGCTCCTACGAGCAGTACTTC.

The chain links TRBV30 to TRBJ2-7; D remains unclear. V was trimmed by 2 bases and J by 3 bases, leaving 8 bases between them. Per germline, CDR1 GTSNPN and CDR2 SVGIG (reference sequence). CDR3 size: 12 residues. CDR3 coding DNA: TGTGCCTGGAGTCGTAACAGCTACGAGCAGTACTTC. It translates to CAWSRNSYEQYF.

This chain links TRBV7-3 with TRBJ1-4; D unclear. V gave up 5 bases and J gave up 2 bases, with 12 bases separating them. The CDR3 consists of 15 residues. The germline V gene encodes CDR1 SGHTA and CDR2 FQGTGA. CDR3 in amino acids: CASSLITVTNEKLFF. CDR3 nucleotides: TGTGCCAGCAGCCTTATTACAGTCACTAATGAAAAACTGTTTTTT.

This CDR3 is CASSQSTRQGISYNEQFF. In DNA form, the CDR3 reads TGCGCCAGCAGTCAATCTACACGACAGGGAATTTCGTACAATGAGCAGTTCTTC. This chain links TRBV23-1 with TRBJ2-1; TRBD1 matches at 7 bases. TRBV23-1 is treated as an ORF (open reading frame) with a function not yet certain. Unmatched junction bases numbered 12, after V lost 0 bases and J lost 4 bases. CDR3 size: 18 residues.

This clone was observed a handful of times. V gene TRBV27 combines with J gene TRBJ2-7, with 8 bases identical to TRBD1. This CDR3 is 15 amino acids long. Losses at the gene ends were 3 bases for V and 3 bases for J; bases not matched to a gene: 7. CDR1 is MNHEY and CDR2 is SMNVEV in the germline V gene (reference sequence). In DNA form, the CDR3 reads TGTGCCAGCAGTTTCTCCCAGGGGGCTGTCTACGAGCAGTACTTC. Protein sequence: CASSFSQGAVYEQYF.

The chain is built from TRBV5-4 and TRBJ1-5; D is undetermined. CDR1 and CDR2 from the germline V gene are SGHNT and YYREEE (reference sequence). This CDR3 has 14 residues. The V end was cut by 2 bases, the J end by 2 bases, with 8 bases between. CDR3 DNA sequence: TGTGCCAGCAGCTTCTTACCAGGCAATCAGCCCCAGCATTTT. Translating gives CASSFLPGNQPQHF.

The chain recombines TRBV27 with TRBJ1-4, with D perhaps matching TRBD1 (6 bases). The CDR3 spans 14 residues. Germline V gives CDR1 MNHEY, CDR2 SMNVEV (reference sequence). V gave up 8 bases and J gave up 7 bases, with 17 bases separating them. Here the CDR3 reads CASANGGLVEKLFF. CDR3 bases: TGTGCCAGCGCCAACGGGGGCTTGGTTGAAAAACTGTTTTTT.

The gene calls are TRBV9 and TRBJ1-1, with D possibly being TRBD1 (6 bases). The ends were cut back, 3 bases at V and 7 bases at J, with 10 bases in the middle. CDR3 length: 12 residues. Germline CDR1 and CDR2: SGDLS and YYNGEE. CDR3 in amino acids: CASSAGANEAFF. The CDR3 coding sequence is TGTGCCAGCAGCGCGGGGGCAAATGAAGCTTTCTTT.